Here is one TCR beta chain with its context. Its antigen remains unidentified. These data belong to a study of cytomegalovirus exposure and HLA in healthy donors. Overall study results and limits: Most TCRs appeared rarely, but some public TCRs recurred in many donors.

The study drew the donors from its 120-subject validation cohort, separate from the approximately 700-subject first cohort. This table comes from immunoSEQ multiplex PCR, and its TCRdb copy is limited to in-frame clones, with some not included. The sample gives about 150,000 clones, around nine tenths of which show up once; about 22% is in the top ten. Deletions cut 4 bases from V and 2 bases from J, with 10 bases between. The germline V gene encodes CDR1 SQVTM and CDR2 ANQGSEA. This CDR3 has 13 amino acids. Sequenced input: PBMCs. The receptor was derived from a man aged 18 to 30 in good health and CMV-seropositive. The J gene is TRBJ2-3, the V gene TRBV29-1; no definite D call. In DNA, the CDR3 is TGCAGCGTTGGGGCCTTAAACACAGATACGCAGTATTTT. It translates to CSVGALNTDTQYF.